These 8 T cell receptor beta chains came from one sample sequenced in a study of beta chain features in type 1 diabetes. The sequenced template was cDNA made from the entire isolated RNA. Sequenced by immunoSEQ multiplex PCR; TCRdb stores in-frame clones only, minus some. Among about 320,000 clones listed, 14% were seen once. Sequencing used central memory CD4+ T cells from blood. These receptors were obtained from a man younger than 40 in good health.

The table lists this clone with a few counts. V usage is TRBV9 and J usage is TRBJ2-3, with D maybe TRBD2 (6 bases). CDR3 length equals 15 residues. Germline assignment: CDR1 SGDLS and CDR2 YYNGEE. Trimming cost V 2 bases and J 4 bases, with 14 bases left between them. CDR3 nucleotide sequence: TGTGCCAGCAGCGTGAGGGGACTCACCTCAGATACGCAGTATTTT. Translation gives CASSVRGLTSDTQYF.

The V gene is TRBV18, the J gene TRBJ1-2; 7 bases agree with TRBD1. The J segment lost 7 bases and the V segment lost 6 bases, leaving 14 bases of the junction unmatched. Germline V gene lookup returns CDR1 KGHSH and CDR2 LQKENI. The CDR3 extends over 15 amino acids. The CDR3 nucleotides read TGTGCCAGCTCGCAAGACCAAACAGGGGCGGCTGGCTACACCTTC. Its protein is CASSQDQTGAAGYTF.

This chain joins TRBV5-4 and TRBJ2-7, with 10 bases fitting TRBD1. Germline CDR1 and CDR2: SGHNT and YYREEE (reference sequence). The CDR3 has 14 amino acids. V lost 2 bases and J lost 3; bases outside the gene matches: 2. The CDR3 region has the DNA TGTGCCAGCAGCTTCGGGACAGGGGACTACGAGCAGTACTTC. It translates to CASSFGTGDYEQYF.

This clone was counted a few times. This rearrangement joins TRBV9 to TRBJ2-1; D call uncertain. Per germline, CDR1 SGDLS and CDR2 YYNGEE. Trimming stripped 0 bases from V and 0 bases from J, with 4 bases between. This CDR3 contains 14 residues. CDR3 amino acids: CASSVAASYNEQFF. CDR3 in DNA: TGTGCCAGCAGCGTAGCGGCCTCCTACAATGAGCAGTTCTTC.

This clone was seen a handful of times. The chain recombines TRBV5-5 with TRBJ1-3; D gene uncertain. Germline CDR1 and CDR2: SGHKS and YYEKEE (reference sequence). This CDR3 has 16 amino acids. V dropped 1 base and J dropped 0 bases, with 11 bases sitting between them. CDR3 sequence: CASSLWASYSGNTIYF. CDR3 in DNA: TGTGCCAGCAGCTTGTGGGCATCCTACTCTGGAAACACCATATATTTT.

The chain employs TRBV5-4 and TRBJ1-1, with TRBD1 identical over 9 bases. CDR3 length: 15 residues. Germline trimming cut 2 bases from V and 2 bases from J; bases unmatched to any gene: 4. The germline V gene has CDR1 SGHNT and CDR2 YYREEE (reference sequence). As DNA, the CDR3 is TGTGCCAGCAGCTTCGGGGGACAGGGCAACACTGAAGCTTTCTTT. Translated: CASSFGGQGNTEAFF.

This clone was detected only a few times. CDR3: CASSPLGGSYNEQFF. The CDR3 DNA is TGTGCCAGCAGCCCTTTGGGGGGTTCATACAATGAGCAGTTCTTC. The chain is built from TRBV11-2 and TRBJ2-1; tentative D call: TRBD2 (6 bases). Germline V gene sequence: CDR1 SGHAT, CDR2 FQNNGV. V lost 5 bases to trimming and J lost 4 bases, with 15 bases between them. The CDR3 is 15 residues long.

The chain is built from TRBV6-1 and TRBJ2-1; 8 bases are shared with TRBD2. The CDR3 contains 12 residues. The germline gives CDR1 MNHNS, CDR2 SASEGT. V shed 6 bases, J shed 9 bases, and the junction held 4 bases outside the gene matches. DNA of the CDR3: TGTGCCAGCAGAAGTGCGGGAGGTGAGCAGTTCTTC. It specifies CASRSAGGEQFF.